These 26 T cell receptor beta chains were all obtained from the same sample, sequenced in a study of blood T cell repertoires in COVID-19. The protocol was immunoSEQ multiplex PCR, while the TCRdb copy is restricted to in-frame clones and leaves out a portion. Seen here are more than 45,000 clones, roughly 90% observed once, and the top ten hold around 10%. Sequencing was performed on peripheral blood. The receptors derive from a woman aged 80 or over with acute or convalescent COVID-19.

The V call is TRBV5-6, the J call TRBJ1-5, with 7 bases matching TRBD1. The CDR3 is 17 amino acids. Unmatched junction bases numbered 13, after V lost 2 bases and J lost 5 bases. From germline, CDR1 is SGHDT and CDR2 YYEEEE. The CDR3 loop is CASSLFTGEEGDQPQHF. The CDR3 DNA is TGTGCCAGCAGCTTATTTACAGGGGAAGAAGGGGATCAGCCCCAGCATTTT.

The rearrangement links TRBV18 to TRBJ2-7, with 9 nucleotides matching TRBD2. CDR3 size: 15 residues. With 3 bases clipped from V and 4 bases from J, the junction kept 7 bases outside the gene matches. Germline V lookup: CDR1 KGHSH, CDR2 LQKENI. The CDR3 nucleotides are TGTGCCAGCTCACCTCCCGGACTAGCGATGTACGAGCAGTACTTC. Protein product: CASSPPGLAMYEQYF.

The CDR3 spells CASSLALRDTGELFF. The DNA of the CDR3 is TGTGCCAGCAGCTTAGCCCTCCGGGACACCGGGGAGCTGTTTTTT. This rearrangement joins TRBV7-9 to TRBJ2-2; no definite D call. V was clipped by 0 bases and J by 3 bases, with 8 bases between them. The germline V gene has CDR1 SEHNR and CDR2 FQNEAQ (reference sequence). CDR3 size: 15 residues.

V and J are TRBV7-9 and TRBJ1-5; 10 bases fit TRBD1. V gave up 5 bases and J gave up 4 bases; unmatched junction bases: 5. Germline CDR1 and CDR2: SEHNR and FQNEAQ (reference sequence). This CDR3 comprises 15 residues. The CDR3 sequence: CASSAGTGENQPQHF. In nucleotides, the CDR3 is TGTGCCAGCAGCGCGGGGACAGGGGAAAATCAGCCCCAGCATTTT.

V is TRBV4-3 and J is TRBJ2-2; tentative D call: TRBD1 (6 bases). Germline V lookup: CDR1 LGHNA, CDR2 YSLEER. This CDR3 spans 18 amino acids. Trimming removed 1 base from V and 1 base from J, with 16 bases in between. In nucleotides, the CDR3 is TGCGCCAGCAGCCAAGTTGAACTGGGCAGGGGGAACACCGGGGAGCTGTTTTTT. This gives the protein CASSQVELGRGNTGELFF.

This chain uses TRBV30 with TRBJ1-6, with D perhaps TRBD1 (6 bases). In germline, CDR1 is GTSNPN, CDR2 SVGIG (reference sequence). The CDR3 totals 13 residues. V gave up 5 bases and J gave up 4 bases, with 9 bases separating them. The CDR3 region is CAWQQGYNSPLHF. CDR3 DNA: TGTGCCTGGCAACAGGGATATAATTCACCCCTCCACTTT.

In DNA form, the CDR3 reads TGTGCCAGCAGTTACTCGGTAGCGGGAGAGTCGGGGGAGCTGTTTTTT. This translates into CASSYSVAGESGELFF. The V gene is TRBV6-2 or TRBV6-3, the J gene TRBJ2-2; 9 bases align to TRBD2. This CDR3 spans 16 amino acids. Trimming removed 0 bases from V and 8 bases from J; junction bases left unmatched: 7. Germline CDR1 MNHEY, CDR2 SVGEGT.

The V and J genes are TRBV6-2 or TRBV6-3 and TRBJ2-7, with 11 bases that match TRBD2. Germline V lookup: CDR1 MNHEY, CDR2 SVGEGT. The trim removed 2 bases at V and 5 bases at J, leaving 8 bases unmatched. The CDR3 is 16 amino acids. Written as DNA, the CDR3 is TGTGCCAGCAGTTACAATCTAGCGGGAGGAGCGCACGAGCAGTACTTC. This encodes CASSYNLAGGAHEQYF.

The CDR3 bases are TGTGCCAGTACCGGACAGGGATCGGGTCAGCCCCAGCATTTT. Protein sequence: CASTGQGSGQPQHF. The chain couples TRBV19 to TRBJ1-5; 8 bases map to TRBD1. Germline loops: CDR1 LNHDA, CDR2 SQIVND (reference sequence). The CDR3 sequence is 14 residues long. Germline trimming cut 7 bases from V and 6 bases from J; bases unmatched to any gene: 8.

This clone was seen a handful of times. The CDR3 bases are TGTGCCAGCAGCTCACTCCGGAACACCGGGGAGCTGTTTTTT. It codes for CASSSLRNTGELFF. The chain recombines TRBV7-9 with TRBJ2-2; D not resolved. The V end was cut by 4 bases, the J end by 1 base, with 7 bases between. CDR1 and CDR2 (germline): SEHNR, FQNEAQ (reference sequence). CDR3 length: 14 amino acids.

This clone was recorded once. The V call is TRBV4-2, the J call TRBJ1-4; D remains unclear. This CDR3 is built from 15 residues. Trimming removed 6 bases at V and 4 bases at J, with 15 bases between. CDR1 and CDR2 from the germline V gene are LGHNA and YNFKEQ. CDR3 residues: CASRTSQQNNEKLFF. The CDR3 nucleotides read TGTGCCAGCAGAACTTCGCAACAGAATAATGAAAAACTGTTTTTT.

This sequence joins TRBV24-1 and TRBJ2-7; weak D call: TRBD1 (5 bases). V lost 6 bases, J lost 0 bases, and 17 bases lay in between. CDR1 is KGHDR and CDR2 is SFDVKD in the germline V gene. The CDR3 length is 16 residues. CDR3 nucleotides: TGTGCCACCAGTACATGGAAGGGGCAGAGCTCCTACGAGCAGTACTTC. Translating gives CATSTWKGQSSYEQYF.

The chain carries TRBV29-1 and TRBJ2-5; 9 bases line up with TRBD2. CDR1 and CDR2 from the germline V gene are SQVTM and ANQGSEA. V shed 3 bases, J shed 4 bases, and the junction held 12 bases outside the gene matches. This CDR3 region has 16 residues. CDR3 DNA: TGCAGCGTTGACTGGGCGGGAGGGCCAAAGAGAGAGACCCAGTACTTC. It translates to CSVDWAGGPKRETQYF.

The rearrangement joins TRBV6-1 to TRBJ1-5, with 9 nucleotides matching TRBD1. The J segment lost 4 bases and the V segment lost 4 bases, leaving 8 bases of the junction unmatched. Germline values: CDR1 MNHNS, CDR2 SASEGT. CDR3 length: 16 amino acids. The CDR3 loop reads CASSVVGQGYNQPQHF. DNA for the CDR3: TGTGCCAGCAGTGTAGTGGGACAGGGATATAATCAGCCCCAGCATTTT.

The genes are TRBV18 and TRBJ2-5, with TRBD1 matching over 7 bases. The trim removed 4 bases at V and 3 bases at J, leaving 5 bases unmatched. In germline, CDR1 is KGHSH, CDR2 LQKENI. The CDR3 contains 14 residues. The CDR3 spells CASSRAQGEETQYF. The CDR3 DNA reads TGTGCCAGCTCACGGGCCCAGGGGGAAGAGACCCAGTACTTC.

The sample holds one count of this clone. This chain uses TRBV24-1 with TRBJ2-3; 8 bases fit TRBD1. Losses at the gene ends were 10 bases for V and 1 base for J; bases not matched to a gene: 6. The CDR3 sequence is 14 residues long. Germline V lookup: CDR1 KGHDR, CDR2 SFDVKD. Here the CDR3 DNA reads TGTGCCACTCAGACAGGGGCTGGCACAGATACGCAGTATTTT. This sequence encodes CATQTGAGTDTQYF.

The chain links TRBV28 to TRBJ2-1; tentative D call: TRBD1 (6 bases). Germline CDR1 MDHEN, CDR2 SYDVKM. V dropped 4 bases and J dropped 5 bases, with 12 bases sitting between them. The CDR3 totals 14 residues. The CDR3 DNA follows: TGTGCCAGCAGTTCTGGGGACATTGACAATGAGCAGTTCTTC. Its protein is CASSSGDIDNEQFF.

The chain uses TRBV4-3 and TRBJ1-1; 9 positions match TRBD1. Germline V CDR1 and CDR2: LGHNA, YSLEER. Unmatched junction bases numbered 8, after V lost 1 base and J lost 5 bases. The CDR3 is 16 residues long. Written as DNA, the CDR3 is TGCGCCAGCAGCCAAGGGACCGGGACAGGGAGGACTGAAGCTTTCTTT. Its protein product is CASSQGTGTGRTEAFF.

This chain uses TRBV9 with TRBJ2-5; possibly TRBD2 for D (5 bases). Trimming removed 2 bases at V and 1 base at J, with 9 bases between. The germline V gene has CDR1 SGDLS and CDR2 YYNGEE. The CDR3 loop spans 14 amino acids. CDR3 in DNA: TGTGCCAGCAGCGTTCGGGGATCCCAAGAGACCCAGTACTTC. Its protein is CASSVRGSQETQYF.

This chain connects TRBV12-3 or TRBV12-4 to TRBJ2-2; D is ambiguous. CDR3 size: 13 residues. With 5 bases removed from V and 6 bases from J, the gap between germline ends came to 10 bases. DNA for the CDR3: TGTGCCAGCAGTCATCAGGCTGCCGGGGAGCTGTTTTTT. It yields the protein CASSHQAAGELFF.

This chain uses TRBV5-6 with TRBJ2-5; 7 bases are shared with TRBD2. This CDR3 has 13 residues. CDR1 SGHDT and CDR2 YYEEEE come from the germline V gene. J was trimmed by 5 bases and V by 2 bases; bases with no gene match: 3. CDR3: CASSFNGRETQYF. DNA of the CDR3: TGTGCCAGCAGCTTTAACGGGAGGGAGACCCAGTACTTC.

This chain joins TRBV25-1 and TRBJ1-6, with 9 bases that match TRBD1. There are 15 residues in the CDR3. The junction had 10 bases not matched to a gene; V was cut back by 7 bases and J by 9 bases. Germline loops: CDR1 MGHDK, CDR2 SYGVNS. This CDR3 is CASKAGQGLSSPLHF. In DNA form, the CDR3 reads TGTGCCAGCAAGGCGGGACAGGGTTTGAGTTCACCCCTCCACTTT.

The chain links TRBV6-6 to TRBJ2-5; no reliable D call. CDR1 and CDR2 from the germline V gene are MNHNY and SVGAGI (reference sequence). This CDR3 region has 14 residues. V was shortened by 2 bases and J by 1 base, with 8 bases between the two germline ends. The CDR3 coding sequence is TGTGCCAGCAGTTACGGAGCTTTCCAAGAGACCCAGTACTTC. Protein sequence: CASSYGAFQETQYF.

This chain connects TRBV9 to TRBJ1-1, with no clear D. With 0 bases removed from V and 1 base from J, the gap between germline ends came to 10 bases. The CDR3 has 15 amino acids. Germline values: CDR1 SGDLS, CDR2 YYNGEE. In DNA form, the CDR3 reads TGTGCCAGCAGCGTAGATAACAGAAGGAACACTGAAGCTTTCTTT. This gives the protein CASSVDNRRNTEAFF.

The chain has TRBV10-3 and TRBJ1-1; D not certain. The germline V and J ends were trimmed by 4 bases and 6 bases, with 12 bases remaining between them. The CDR3 is 13 residues long. The germline V gene encodes CDR1 ENHRY and CDR2 SYGVKD. Written as DNA, the CDR3 is TGTGCCATCAGTGGGGCACCGACCGCTGAAGCTTTCTTT. Encoded protein: CAISGAPTAEAFF.

The chain combines TRBV5-4 with TRBJ2-2; 12 nucleotides align to TRBD2. The V segment lost 4 bases and the J segment 2 bases; nucleotides outside the gene matches: 6. This CDR3 has 17 amino acids. Germline V lookup: CDR1 SGHNT, CDR2 YYREEE (reference sequence). The CDR3 loop reads CASSKMTSGRNTGELFF. In nucleotides, the CDR3 is TGTGCCAGCAGCAAGATGACTAGCGGGAGAAACACCGGGGAGCTGTTTTTT.